The 18 T cell receptor beta chains presented below share a single source sample, sequenced in a study of tumor-infiltrating lymphocytes in primary liver carcinoma. Production of TCR beta cDNA used around 0.45 ug total RNA together with a constant-region primer. Three nested multiplex PCR rounds, a slightly modified ARM-PCR method, built the TCR beta libraries. Amplification in the first two PCR rounds was performed using TRBV1-TRBV30 forward primers and a C-beta reverse primer for approximately 10 cycles each. TCRdb reprocessed the multiplex PCR reads with MiXCR, giving one entry per CDR3 protein. The sample lists about 54,000 distinct CDR3 sequences, 70% to 80% seen once, with about a quarter in the top ten. Unsorted bulk tissue (roughly 17-32 mg) underwent RNA and DNA co-extraction. Sequencing was performed on liver tumor tissue from sampling region 2. The subset denotes: tumor region T2, inferior pole. These receptors came from a man aged 40-50 years with primary liver carcinoma and hepatitis B virus infection.

This clonotype is a singleton in its sample. Relative to the germline gene, one junction end is altered; a read error may explain this. The chain couples TRBV10-3 to TRBJ2-3; D is uncertain. The CDR3 loop spans 14 amino acids. Germline V lookup: CDR1 ENHRY, CDR2 SYGVKD. This chain's CDR3 is CVIGDREGTDTQYF. Here the CDR3 DNA reads TGTGTCATCGGTGATAGAGAGGGCACAGATACGCAGTATTTT.

The J gene is TRBJ2-3, the V gene TRBV10-1; D is possibly TRBD1 or TRBD2 (5 bases each). The CDR3 covers 15 residues. Germline V gives CDR1 WNHNN, CDR2 SYGVQD (reference sequence). The ends were cut back, 5 bases at V and 6 bases at J, with 18 bases in the middle. CDR3 residues: CASSITGSGTDTQYF. The CDR3 coding sequence is TGCGCCAGCAGTATAACCGGGTCAGGGACCGATACGCAGTATTTT.

This clonotype was seen a few times. This may be a read error, as it is one base from a much larger clone. This chain connects TRBV4-2 to TRBJ2-2; D call uncertain. The CDR3 sequence is 13 residues long. Germline V CDR1 and CDR2: LGHNA, YNFKEQ. CDR3 in DNA: TGTGTCAGCAGCCAAGAAAAGGGCGGGGAGCTGTTTTTT. It specifies CVSSQEKGGELFF.

This clonotype was counted ten times or more. Sequence at one end of the junction differs from germline and may be a read error. The chain recombines TRBV6-5 with TRBJ2-7, with TRBD2 as a possible D gene (6 bases). From germline, CDR1 is MNHEY and CDR2 SVGAGI. The CDR3 loop spans 16 amino acids. The CDR3, as DNA: TGTGCCAGCAGTATCACCCGGGACTTTGGTTCCTCCGAGCAGTACTTC. This codes for CASSITRDFGSSEQYF.

Comment on this clonotype: Compared with germline, one end of the junction differs, possibly owing to a read error. The genes are TRBV5-1 and TRBJ2-1; 13 nucleotides line up with TRBD2. Germline CDR1 SGHRS, CDR2 YFSETQ. The CDR3 length is 16 residues. CDR3 protein: CANSLGGTSGTNGQFF. In DNA form, the CDR3 reads TGCGCCAACAGCTTGGGGGGGACTAGCGGGACTAATGGGCAGTTCTTC.

The chain has TRBV6-1 and TRBJ2-3; 8 bases agree with TRBD2. The CDR3 has 18 residues. Germline CDR1 reads MNHNS; CDR2 reads SASEGT. V lost 0 bases to trimming and J lost 0 bases; unmatched junction nucleotides: 8. CDR3 coding DNA: TGTGCCAGCAGTGAAGCAGCTAGCGGGCCGTTTAGCACAGATACGCAGTATTTT. The encoded protein is CASSEAASGPFSTDTQYF.

As regards this clonotype: At one end, the junction sequence differs from germline, possibly due to a read error. The chain combines TRBV4-1 with TRBJ2-1; D is possibly TRBD1 (6 bases). The CDR3 spans 15 residues. Germline V gives CDR1 MGHRA, CDR2 YSYEKL. CDR3 sequence reads: CASNQVSSSSGEQFF. The CDR3 nucleotides read TGCGCCAGCAACCAAGTTTCTAGTAGCTCAGGGGAGCAGTTCTTT.

Of note for this clonotype: A much larger clone is a single base away; this may be a read error. The CDR3 DNA follows: TGTGCCAGCAGCCCTTCAGGTGAACTAGCCAAAAACATTCAGTACTTC. Amino acid sequence: CASSPSGELAKNIQYF. The V gene is TRBV7-9, the J gene TRBJ2-4, with D uncertain. This CDR3 has 16 residues. Germline V gives CDR1 SEHNR, CDR2 FQNEAQ (reference sequence). V lost 5 bases and J 0 bases, leaving 14 bases between the germline ends.

This clonotype was recorded once. The conserved phenylalanine or tryptophan normally closing the CDR3 is absent here, so this likely arose from a read error. The rearrangement uses TRBV11-3 and TRBJ2-2; tentative D call: TRBD1 (5 bases). Germline CDR1 reads SGHNT; CDR2 reads YENEEA. The CDR3 is 15 residues long. For the CDR3, the DNA is TGTGCACGCAGCTTAGGACATGTTGACACCGGGGAGCTGTTTCTT. It encodes CARSLGHVDTGELFL.

Concerning this clonotype itself: The conserved phenylalanine or tryptophan is not found at the CDR3 terminus, so this likely reflects a read error. The rearrangement links TRBV11-2 to TRBJ1-6; 9 positions match TRBD1. CDR1 SGHAT and CDR2 FQNNGV come from the germline V gene. The CDR3 has 14 residues. CDR3 sequence reads: CASSIQGANSLLHY. The CDR3 coding sequence is TGTGCCAGCAGCATACAGGGGGCGAATTCACTCCTCCACTAT.

In the case of this clonotype: One end of the junction fails to match germline, which may point to a read error. J is TRBJ1-2 and V is TRBV10-3, with D unresolved. CDR3 length equals 14 residues. CDR1 is ENHRY, CDR2 SYGVKD, per germline. CDR3 residues: CDIRDAGPLYGYTF. The DNA of the CDR3 is TGTGACATCAGAGACGCCGGGCCCTTATATGGCTACACCTTC.

Comments on this clonotype: One end of the junction varies from germline; a read error may be responsible. The chain joins TRBV6-5 to TRBJ2-4; a weak D match, TRBD2 (7 bases). This CDR3 region has 15 residues. The V gene's germline CDR1 is MNHEY and CDR2 SVGAGI. The DNA of the CDR3 is TGTGCCAGCAGTCACTCGAGGGAGGGGGGAGAGATTCAGTACTTC. This codes for CASSHSREGGEIQYF.

As concerns this clonotype: Given a much more abundant clone one base away, this may be a read error. The chain is built from TRBV28 and TRBJ2-1; the D gene is possibly TRBD2 (5 bases). Gene TRBJ2-7 matches the end of the DNA better, so the J call may be wrong. CDR1 is MDHEN, CDR2 SYDVKM, per germline. The CDR3 is 13 amino acids. The DNA for the CDR3 is TGTGCCAGCAGTTTTGCTAGCTGGAATGAGCAGTACTTC. Translation: CASSFASWNEQYF.

This clonotype was counted between two and nine times. The junction does not match germline at one end; this may be a read error. The V and J genes are TRBV7-9 and TRBJ2-5, with TRBD2 matching over 8 bases. The CDR3 is 16 amino acids. CDR1 is SEHNR, CDR2 FQNEAQ, per germline (reference sequence). The CDR3 spells CGSSFRDSGMEETHYF. The CDR3 bases are TGTGGCAGCAGCTTCCGGGATAGCGGGATGGAGGAGACCCACTACTTC.

The rearrangement joins TRBV11-2 to TRBJ2-2, with 9 bases aligning to TRBD2. This CDR3 is built from 16 residues. The J segment lost 9 bases and the V segment lost 3 bases, leaving 11 bases of the junction unmatched. CDR1 and CDR2 (germline): SGHAT, FQNNGV. CDR3 DNA sequence: TGTGCCAGCAGCTTGGTGGCGCTAGCGGGAATCAGGGAGCTGTTTTTT. Its translation is CASSLVALAGIRELFF.

CDR3 in amino acids: CASSSVKNSLFHF. The CDR3 coding sequence is TGTGCCAGCAGCTCAGTAAAGAATTCACTCTTCCACTTT. The J gene is TRBJ1-6, the V gene TRBV11-2, with D uncertain. The CDR3 has 13 amino acids. Germline-derived CDR1 and CDR2 are SGHAT and FQNNGV. Trimming stripped 4 bases from V and 17 bases from J, with 18 bases between.

As concerns this clonotype: A read error may produce the germline difference seen at one junction end. The rearrangement links TRBV28 to TRBJ2-7, with D perhaps being TRBD1 or TRBD2 (5 bases each). Germline values: CDR1 MDHEN, CDR2 SYDVKM. The CDR3 has 15 amino acids. CDR3 amino acids: CVSSFGAAGYYEQYF. The CDR3 DNA is TGTGTCAGCAGTTTCGGGGCCGCAGGGTACTACGAACAGTACTTC. Looking up the rest from reference TRBV28 and TRBJ2-7 gives the full variable domain: DVKVTQSSRYLVKRTGEKVFLECVQDMDHENMFWYRQDPGLGLRLIYFSYDVKMKEKGDIPEGYSVSREKKERFSLILESASTNQTSMYLCVSSFGAAGYYEQYFGPGTRLTVT.

Turning to this clonotype: A read error may account for a junction end that differs from germline. This chain connects TRBV4-1 to TRBJ1-6, with unresolved D. CDR1 and CDR2 from the germline V gene are MGHRA and YSYEKL. The CDR3 has 16 amino acids. The CDR3 DNA follows: TGCGCCAGCAGCCAGACCAGACCGTCCTATAATCCACCCCTCCACTTC. The encoded protein is CASSQTRPSYNPPLHF.